The 11 T cell receptor beta chains given below trace back to one sample, sequenced in a study of regulatory dendritic cells for organ transplantation. Data came from immunoSEQ multiplex PCR; TCRdb stores just in-frame clones and leaves some out. The table includes around 20,000 clones, about 79% detected once. Material for sequencing was memory CD4+ T cells from blood. Subset given: CD45RO+ memory T cells. These TCRs come from a human donor in good health.

The chain carries TRBV7-2 and TRBJ1-6; D is perhaps TRBD1 (6 bases). V lost 6 bases and J lost 10, with 16 bases in between. The germline V gene encodes CDR1 SGHTA and CDR2 FQGNSA. The CDR3 has 14 residues. The CDR3 region is CASSFGKQGSPLHF. CDR3 coding DNA: TGTGCCAGCAGTTTCGGGAAACAGGGATCACCCCTCCACTTT.

V is TRBV5-1 and J is TRBJ2-1, with 8 positions matching TRBD2. V trimming: 4 bases; J trimming: 1 base; junction bases outside the gene matches: 7. The CDR3 is made up of 16 amino acids. The germline CDR1 and CDR2 sequences are SGHRS and YFSETQ. Written as DNA, the CDR3 is TGCGCCAGCAGCCTATTTAGCGGGGTGTCCTACAATGAGCAGTTCTTC. It is translated as CASSLFSGVSYNEQFF.

This chain uses TRBV19 with TRBJ1-6; unclear D gene. The CDR3 has 11 residues. V lost 0 bases, J lost 16 bases, and 7 bases lay in between. CDR1 is LNHDA, CDR2 SQIVND, per germline (reference sequence). CDR3 loop: CASSIEGRLHF. The CDR3, as DNA: TGTGCCAGTAGTATAGAAGGCAGGCTCCACTTT.

V usage is TRBV19 and J usage is TRBJ2-1, with a tentative D call TRBD2 (5 bases). The CDR3 loop spans 12 amino acids. CDR1 and CDR2 from the germline V gene are LNHDA and SQIVND (reference sequence). The germline V and J ends were trimmed by 4 bases and 10 bases, with 11 bases remaining between them. CDR3 amino acids: CASSNRGREQFF. Written as DNA, the CDR3 is TGTGCCAGTAGTAACCGGGGAAGGGAGCAGTTCTTC.

The rearrangement links TRBV5-1 to TRBJ2-2; 13 bases match TRBD2. The CDR3 loop spans 18 amino acids. CDR1 SGHRS and CDR2 YFSETQ come from the germline V gene. Trimming cost V 4 bases and J 4 bases; bases outside gene matches: 10. The CDR3 protein is CASSAGLAGPAGTGELFF. The CDR3, as DNA: TGCGCCAGCAGCGCGGGACTAGCGGGGCCCGCGGGCACCGGGGAGCTGTTTTTT.

The chain combines TRBV9 with TRBJ1-1; weak D call: TRBD1 (6 bases). CDR1 and CDR2 from the germline V gene are SGDLS and YYNGEE. V shed 0 bases and J shed 7 bases, with 13 bases lying between them. CDR3 length: 14 amino acids. CDR3 residues: CASSVAPGEGEAFF. The CDR3 DNA follows: TGTGCCAGCAGCGTAGCCCCAGGGGAAGGTGAAGCTTTCTTT.

This chain connects TRBV11-2 to TRBJ2-4; possible D gene TRBD1, 5 bases. V dropped 5 bases and J dropped 7 bases, with 15 bases sitting between them. Germline values: CDR1 SGHAT, CDR2 FQNNGV. This CDR3 comprises 14 residues. Here the CDR3 reads CASSPQARWNIQYF. Here the CDR3 DNA reads TGTGCCAGCAGCCCACAGGCACGGTGGAACATTCAGTACTTC.

The V and J genes are TRBV5-6 and TRBJ2-3, with 10 bases identical to TRBD1. Germline values: CDR1 SGHDT, CDR2 YYEEEE. The CDR3 consists of 16 residues. Unmatched junction bases numbered 7, after V lost 4 bases and J lost 2 bases. The CDR3 sequence: CASSTLGTGDTDTQYF. In DNA, the CDR3 is TGTGCCAGCAGCACCCTAGGGACAGGGGACACAGATACGCAGTATTTT. The variable domain in full, completed from reference TRBV5-6 and TRBJ2-3, reads DAGVTQSPTHLIKTRGQQVTLRCSPKSGHDTVSWYQQALGQGPQFIFQYYEEEERQRGNFPDRFSGHQFPNYSSELNVNALLLGDSALYLCASSTLGTGDTDTQYFGPGTRLTVL.

The chain combines TRBV19 with TRBJ1-2, with D possibly TRBD1 on 5 matching bases. Trimming took 7 bases from V and 4 from J, leaving 13 bases between them. This CDR3 region has 13 residues. Germline V gene data show CDR1 as LNHDA and CDR2 as SQIVND (reference sequence). The CDR3 coding sequence is TGTGCCAGTACCACTGGGGACTTCTATGGCTACACCTTC. As protein: CASTTGDFYGYTF.

This clone occurred a few times. The chain has TRBV6-5 and TRBJ1-2; no firm D call. Looked up from germline, CDR1 is MNHEY and CDR2 is SVGAGI. Trimming left V 8 bases short and J 0 bases short, with 13 bases between. CDR3 length equals 14 residues. The CDR3 DNA is TGTGCCAGCGCGACCAGGTTCGCTAACTATGGCTACACCTTC. Protein: CASATRFANYGYTF.

This chain joins TRBV19 and TRBJ1-5, with a possible D match to TRBD1 (5 bases). V shed 7 bases and J shed 2 bases, with 15 bases lying between them. Germline assignment: CDR1 LNHDA and CDR2 SQIVND (reference sequence). CDR3 length: 15 amino acids. As DNA, the CDR3 is TGTGCCAGTAACCAGTGGGGCGCCGGCAATCAGCCCCAGCATTTT. Translating it yields CASNQWGAGNQPQHF.